These 20 T cell receptor beta chains share one sample of origin, sequenced in a study of control samples from healthy donors and cancer patients. Clones were read by immunoSEQ multiplex PCR, and TCRdb kept only the in-frame ones, dropping some. Of about 130,000 clones in the sample, around 92% are singletons; the top ten hold about 0.6%. The sequenced sample consisted of PBMCs. These receptors were obtained from a man at least 80 years old with head and neck cancer.

Comments on this clone: Other nucleotide sequences from this sample produce the same CDR3. The V call is TRBV5-1, the J call TRBJ1-1; weak D call: TRBD1 (5 bases). V lost 1 base to trimming and J lost 4 bases, with 8 bases between them. From germline, CDR1 is SGHRS and CDR2 YFSETQ. The CDR3 covers 13 residues. The CDR3 DNA is TGCGCCAGCAGCTTGTCGGGGGGCACTGAAGCTTTCTTT. Protein product: CASSLSGGTEAFF.

The chain couples TRBV5-1 to TRBJ1-6; no definite D call. V gave up 4 bases and J gave up 0 bases, with 11 bases separating them. CDR1 SGHRS and CDR2 YFSETQ come from the germline V gene. The CDR3 has 16 amino acids. CDR3 sequence (DNA): TGCGCCAGCAGCCCCGAAGGGAGCTCCTATAATTCACCCCTCCACTTT. This gives the protein CASSPEGSSYNSPLHF.

J is TRBJ1-2 and V is TRBV19; 9 nucleotides align to TRBD1. Trimming cost V 6 bases and J 12 bases; bases outside gene matches: 14. The CDR3 length is 14 residues. Germline CDR1 reads LNHDA; CDR2 reads SQIVND (reference sequence). CDR3 protein: CASSTSPGQGGNTF. The CDR3 coding sequence is TGTGCCAGTAGCACTTCTCCGGGACAGGGCGGGAACACCTTC.

This chain uses TRBV4-2 with TRBJ1-5; a possible D gene is TRBD1 (5 bases). This CDR3 has 16 amino acids. Germline V gene data show CDR1 as LGHNA and CDR2 as YNFKEQ. Trimming cost V 0 bases and J 6 bases, with 15 bases left between them. The CDR3 spells CASSQDRGRVGQPQHF. DNA for the CDR3: TGTGCCAGCAGCCAAGATCGAGGCAGGGTAGGTCAGCCCCAGCATTTT.

Written as DNA, the CDR3 is TGTGCCAGCAGCCAAGGCGGCAGGCGGGACGGTAACTATGGCTACACCTTC. The encoded protein is CASSQGGRRDGNYGYTF. The chain couples TRBV3-1 (or the pseudogene TRBV3-2) to TRBJ1-2; possibly TRBD1 for D (5 bases). The CDR3 sequence is 17 residues long. Trimming stripped 1 base from V and 1 base from J, with 16 bases between. In germline, CDR1 is LGHDT, CDR2 YNNKEL (reference sequence).

This sequence joins TRBV5-1 and TRBJ2-2, with a possible D match to TRBD2 (5 bases). V lost 1 base, J lost 0 bases, and 7 bases lay in between. This CDR3 is 15 amino acids long. Germline assignment: CDR1 SGHRS and CDR2 YFSETQ. CDR3 sequence: CASSLSSPNTGELFF. CDR3 coding DNA: TGCGCCAGCAGCTTGTCTAGCCCGAACACCGGGGAGCTGTTTTTT.

This chain uses TRBV29-1 with TRBJ1-4; D may be TRBD1 (5 bases). Trimming took off 6 bases at V and 3 bases at J, with 17 bases between the two ends. This CDR3 comprises 15 residues. Germline V gives CDR1 SQVTM, CDR2 ANQGSEA. The CDR3, as DNA: TGCAGCGTCGGGGGGATTGGGGCCTCTAATGAAAAACTGTTTTTT. Translating it yields CSVGGIGASNEKLFF.

This clone appeared a single time. The chain uses TRBV7-2 and TRBJ1-3; D is perhaps TRBD1 (5 bases). The V gene's germline CDR1 is SGHTA and CDR2 FQGNSA. The CDR3 loop spans 14 amino acids. Between the trimmed V and J ends, which lost 3 bases and 8 bases, there was a span of 14 bases. CDR3 bases: TGTGCCAGCAGCTTCACCAGCCCCAGGGACACCATATATTTT. Amino acid sequence: CASSFTSPRDTIYF.

The chain joins TRBV9 to TRBJ1-1; TRBD1 matches 8 bases. The CDR3 is 13 residues long. Germline CDR1 reads SGDLS; CDR2 reads YYNGEE. J was trimmed by 5 bases and V by 4 bases; bases with no gene match: 4. CDR3 amino acids: CASSQHRGTEAFF. The CDR3 DNA reads TGTGCCAGCAGCCAGCACAGGGGGACTGAAGCTTTCTTT.

A remark on this clone: This same CDR3 is encoded by further DNA sequences in the sample. The chain joins TRBV6-5 to TRBJ1-6, with TRBD1 as a possible D gene (5 bases). V lost 6 bases and J 10 bases, leaving 13 bases between the germline ends. CDR3 length: 13 residues. Germline V lookup: CDR1 MNHEY, CDR2 SVGAGI. DNA for the CDR3: TGTGCCAGCAGCGGTGGGGGATGGTCACCCCTCCACTTT. It translates to CASSGGGWSPLHF.

This rearrangement joins TRBV5-4 to TRBJ1-1; no definite D call. The CDR3 covers 13 residues. The V end lost 0 bases, the J end lost 3 bases, and 6 bases lay between the germline ends. The germline gives CDR1 SGHNT, CDR2 YYREEE (reference sequence). The CDR3 DNA follows: TGTGCCAGCAGCTTGGACCCCTACACTGAAGCTTTCTTT. This sequence encodes CASSLDPYTEAFF.

The chain uses TRBV5-1 and TRBJ2-1, with 10 nucleotides matching TRBD2. The CDR3 is 15 residues long. The J segment lost 7 bases and the V segment lost 4 bases, leaving 8 bases of the junction unmatched. The germline CDR1 and CDR2 sequences are SGHRS and YFSETQ. The CDR3 spells CASSLGTSEGNEQFF. The CDR3 coding sequence is TGCGCCAGCAGCCTAGGGACTAGCGAAGGAAATGAGCAGTTCTTC. The whole variable domain, remainder taken from reference TRBV5-1 and TRBJ2-1, is KAGVTQTPRYLIKTRGQQVTLSCSPISGHRSVSWYQQTPGQGLQFLFEYFSETQRNKGNFPGRFSGRQFSNSRSEMNVSTLELGDSALYLCASSLGTSEGNEQFFGPGTRLTVL.

The chain links TRBV10-3 to TRBJ2-3, with 8 bases matching TRBD1. Germline CDR1 ENHRY, CDR2 SYGVKD. This CDR3 spans 13 amino acids. Losses at the gene ends were 8 bases for V and 2 bases for J; bases not matched to a gene: 3. Here the CDR3 DNA reads TGTGCCATCGGGGGACAGGACACAGATACGCAGTATTTT. It translates to CAIGGQDTDTQYF.

This chain uses TRBV5-6 with TRBJ1-2; maybe TRBD1 (6 bases). Germline V gene sequence: CDR1 SGHDT, CDR2 YYEEEE. The CDR3 spans 14 residues. Trimming removed 4 bases from V and 4 bases from J, with 14 bases in between. In nucleotides, the CDR3 is TGTGCCAGCAGCCAGAGGGGGGCGGGCTATGGCTACACCTTC. Its translation is CASSQRGAGYGYTF.

The rearrangement links TRBV19 to TRBJ2-3, with 7 bases that match TRBD2. The germline gives CDR1 LNHDA, CDR2 SQIVND (reference sequence). CDR3 length: 14 amino acids. J was trimmed by 2 bases and V by 5 bases; bases with no gene match: 4. CDR3 loop: CASSPGGLTDTQYF. For the CDR3, the DNA is TGTGCCAGTAGTCCGGGAGGACTCACAGATACGCAGTATTTT.

The V and J genes are TRBV5-5 and TRBJ1-3; D not certain. This CDR3 comprises 16 residues. The germline V gene encodes CDR1 SGHKS and CDR2 YYEKEE (reference sequence). V dropped 0 bases and J dropped 0 bases, with 10 bases sitting between them. CDR3 amino acids: CASSLGLVSSGNTIYF. The CDR3 bases are TGTGCCAGCAGCTTGGGGTTGGTGAGCTCTGGAAACACCATATATTTT. The full variable domain, its missing parts supplied by reference TRBV5-5 and TRBJ1-3, is DAGVTQSPTHLIKTRGQQVTLRCSPISGHKSVSWYQQVLGQGPQFIFQYYEKEERGRGNFPDRFSARQFPNYSSELNVNALLLGDSALYLCASSLGLVSSGNTIYFGEGSWLTVV.

The gene calls are TRBV7-9 and TRBJ2-7; no firm D call. The V gene lost 5 bases and the J gene lost 2 bases, with 13 bases spanning the gap. Germline CDR1 is SEHNR and CDR2 is FQNEAQ (reference sequence). The CDR3 length is 14 residues. The CDR3 sequence is CASSPGRLAYEQYF. The DNA of the CDR3 is TGTGCCAGCAGCCCGGGCAGGTTGGCCTACGAGCAGTACTTC.

The V call is TRBV5-8, the J call TRBJ2-5; 7 bases agree with TRBD2. Germline V gene data show CDR1 as SGHTS and CDR2 as YDEGEE. CDR3 size: 16 residues. With V trimmed by 0 bases and J by 4 bases, 9 bases remained unmatched. In DNA, the CDR3 is TGTGCCAGCAGCTTGGATCTGGGAGGGCCGGGAGAGACCCAGTACTTC. Encoded protein: CASSLDLGGPGETQYF.

This clone showed up just once. The gene calls are TRBV6-2 or TRBV6-3 and TRBJ2-7; 8 positions match TRBD2. The CDR3 has 15 amino acids. After removal of 3 bases from V and 2 bases from J, the junction contained 6 bases not matched to a gene. Germline V gives CDR1 MNHEY, CDR2 SVGEGT. Written as DNA, the CDR3 is TGTGCCAGCAGTTATGTTAGCGGGATTACCTACGAGCAGTACTTC. Translating gives CASSYVSGITYEQYF.

J is TRBJ1-1 and V is TRBV6-6; tentatively, D is TRBD1 (5 bases). CDR1 and CDR2 (germline): MNHNY, SVGAGI (reference sequence). CDR3 length equals 13 residues. Trimming took 6 bases from V and 5 from J, leaving 13 bases between them. CDR3 nucleotide sequence: TGTGCCAGCAGCCCGGGGGGGAGGACTGAAGCTTTCTTT. Residues: CASSPGGRTEAFF.